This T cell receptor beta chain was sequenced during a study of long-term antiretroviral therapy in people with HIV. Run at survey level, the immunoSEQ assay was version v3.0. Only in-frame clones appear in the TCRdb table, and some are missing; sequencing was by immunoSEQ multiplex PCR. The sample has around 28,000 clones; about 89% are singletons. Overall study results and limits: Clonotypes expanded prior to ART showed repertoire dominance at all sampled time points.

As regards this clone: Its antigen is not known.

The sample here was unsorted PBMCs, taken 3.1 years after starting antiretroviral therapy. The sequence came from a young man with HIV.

The CDR3 DNA sequence: TGTGCCAGCAGCTTCGGTGGGAACACTGAAGCTTTCTTT. Translation gives CASSFGGNTEAFF. V usage is TRBV7-2 and J usage is TRBJ1-1; D remains unclear. CDR1 SGHTA and CDR2 FQGNSA come from the germline V gene. Trimming removed 3 bases from V and 1 base from J, with 6 bases in between. The CDR3 totals 13 residues.